What follows are 22 T cell receptor beta chains derived from one specimen sequenced in a study of blood T cell repertoires in COVID-19. Clones were read by immunoSEQ multiplex PCR, and TCRdb kept only the in-frame ones, dropping some. The table lists roughly 200,000 clones, 80% to 90% of them singletons. Input material: PBMCs or T cells enriched from blood (not recorded which). All receptors come from a woman in her thirties or forties with acute COVID-19.

The gene calls are TRBV20-1 and TRBJ1-5, with TRBD1 matching over 8 bases. J gave up 12 bases and V 3 bases, and 10 bases lay outside the gene matches. Germline loops: CDR1 DFQATT, CDR2 SNEGSKA (reference sequence). The CDR3 sequence is 13 residues long. The CDR3 bases are TGCAGTGCTAGTACGGATCCAGGGGGCAACCAGCATTTT. Its protein product is CSASTDPGGNQHF.

V is TRBV7-9 and J is TRBJ2-7; 10 nucleotides agree with TRBD2. CDR1 is SEHNR, CDR2 FQNEAQ, per germline (reference sequence). J was trimmed by 9 bases and V by 5 bases; bases with no gene match: 10. This CDR3 contains 14 residues. The DNA for the CDR3 is TGTGCCAGCAGCCCTAGCGGGAGCTCGGGGGGGCAGTACTTC. This translates into CASSPSGSSGGQYF.

The chain uses TRBV7-9 and TRBJ2-5; TRBD1 matches 9 bases. CDR3 length: 17 amino acids. Germline CDR1 is SEHNR and CDR2 is FQNEAQ (reference sequence). Trimming cost V 5 bases and J 0 bases; bases outside gene matches: 10. CDR3 amino acids: CASSRYSDRGHQETQYF. The CDR3 coding sequence is TGTGCCAGCAGCCGTTACTCGGACAGGGGCCACCAAGAGACCCAGTACTTC.

This chain links TRBV19 with TRBJ2-7, with no clear D. V was pared by 5 bases and J by 0 bases, with 5 bases between. Germline loops: CDR1 LNHDA, CDR2 SQIVND (reference sequence). CDR3 length equals 12 residues. The chain's CDR3 is CASSPDSYEQYF. The CDR3 DNA reads TGTGCCAGTAGTCCAGACTCCTACGAGCAGTACTTC.

The chain joins TRBV19 to TRBJ2-3; 9 nucleotides match TRBD1. The J segment lost 2 bases and the V segment lost 5 bases, leaving 5 bases of the junction unmatched. Germline CDR1 reads LNHDA; CDR2 reads SQIVND (reference sequence). CDR3 length equals 15 residues. CDR3 sequence: CASSPTGGNTDTQYF. Here the CDR3 DNA reads TGTGCCAGTAGTCCAACAGGGGGCAACACAGATACGCAGTATTTT.

This chain links TRBV5-8 with TRBJ1-3; D uncertain. The V end was cut by 0 bases, the J end by 4 bases, with 17 bases between. Looked up from germline, CDR1 is SGHTS and CDR2 is YDEGEE. This CDR3 spans 17 amino acids. CDR3 coding DNA: TGTGCCAGCAGCTTGGCCCCCCCTTCAGTCTCAGGAAACACCATATATTTT. As protein: CASSLAPPSVSGNTIYF.

The chain uses TRBV6-5 and TRBJ2-2; 7 bases match TRBD1. Germline trimming cut 2 bases from V and 7 bases from J; bases unmatched to any gene: 7. Per germline, CDR1 MNHEY and CDR2 SVGAGI. The CDR3 runs to 15 residues. The CDR3, as DNA: TGTGCCAGCAGTTACAGCAGGGGGTATGGCGGGGAGCTGTTTTTT. The encoded protein is CASSYSRGYGGELFF.

This chain links TRBV5-1 with TRBJ2-7, with 7 bases that match TRBD2. V lost 3 bases, J lost 6 bases, and 9 bases stayed unmatched. This CDR3 has 14 amino acids. The germline CDR1 and CDR2 sequences are SGHRS and YFSETQ. The CDR3 here is CASSSLAGAAEQYF. The CDR3 region has the DNA TGCGCCAGCAGCTCCTTAGCGGGCGCCGCCGAGCAGTACTTC.

This chain uses TRBV11-2 with TRBJ2-7; the match to TRBD1 covers 10 bases. Germline trimming cut 4 bases from V and 3 bases from J; bases unmatched to any gene: 9. The CDR3 runs to 16 residues. Germline CDR1 and CDR2: SGHAT and FQNNGV. This chain's CDR3 is CASSSPWDRGYYEQYF. The CDR3 nucleotides are TGTGCCAGCAGCTCCCCTTGGGACAGGGGTTACTACGAGCAGTACTTC. The full variable domain, rest sourced from reference TRBV11-2 and TRBJ2-7, is EAGVAQSPRYKIIEKRQSVAFWCNPISGHATLYWYQQILGQGPKLLIQFQNNGVVDDSQLPKDRFSAERLKGVDSTLKIQPAKLEDSAVYLCASSSPWDRGYYEQYFGPGTRLTVT.

The CDR3 DNA sequence: TGTGCCAGCAGCTTCGGTACAGGACCCGTGAGGGAGACCCAGTACTTC. It translates to CASSFGTGPVRETQYF. The rearrangement links TRBV7-6 to TRBJ2-5; D might be TRBD1 (5 bases). The CDR3 is 16 residues long. CDR1 and CDR2 (germline): SGHVS, FNYEAQ. V dropped 3 bases and J dropped 5 bases, with 19 bases sitting between them.

This chain uses TRBV19 with TRBJ2-1; TRBD1 matches at 10 bases. Trimming at V came to 2 bases and at J to 6 bases, leaving 13 bases not matched to a gene. Per the germline V gene, CDR1 is LNHDA and CDR2 is SQIVND (reference sequence). The CDR3 consists of 18 residues. In DNA form, the CDR3 reads TGTGCCAGTAGTATATTCGTTGGGGCCCGGACAGGGGGCAATGAGCAGTTCTTC. Its protein is CASSIFVGARTGGNEQFF.

The J gene is TRBJ2-7, the V gene TRBV11-2, with 7 bases identical to TRBD1. Germline trimming cut 4 bases from V and 10 bases from J; bases unmatched to any gene: 13. Germline-derived CDR1 and CDR2 are SGHAT and FQNNGV. The CDR3 consists of 14 residues. The CDR3 nucleotides read TGTGCCAGCAGCTCCCGGGACAGAAAATCTGAACAGTACTTC. Its protein is CASSSRDRKSEQYF.

This chain uses TRBV5-1 with TRBJ2-5; TRBD1 agrees at 7 bases. The V gene end was trimmed by 4 bases and the J gene end by 2 bases; junction bases not matched to a gene: 5. The CDR3 has 14 amino acids. The germline gives CDR1 SGHRS, CDR2 YFSETQ. CDR3 region: CASSRQTGQETQYF. The CDR3 coding sequence is TGCGCCAGCAGCCGACAGACAGGGCAAGAGACCCAGTACTTC.

The chain is built from TRBV27 and TRBJ1-2; 7 nucleotides align to TRBD1. With 5 bases clipped from V and 8 bases from J, the junction kept 14 bases outside the gene matches. The germline CDR1 and CDR2 sequences are MNHEY and SMNVEV (reference sequence). The length of the CDR3 is 15 residues. The CDR3 region is CASSPRQGTPIGYTF. The DNA for the CDR3 is TGTGCCAGCAGTCCCCGACAGGGTACACCTATCGGCTACACCTTC.

The CDR3 DNA is TGTGCCAGCAGTTTAGTCAGGGGGAATTCACCCCTCCACTTT. Translating gives CASSLVRGNSPLHF. This chain links TRBV27 with TRBJ1-6, with 7 bases lining up with TRBD1. Per germline, CDR1 MNHEY and CDR2 SMNVEV (reference sequence). There are 14 residues in the CDR3. Trimming took 2 bases from V and 7 from J; bases not matched to a gene: 2.

The chain uses TRBV4-1 and TRBJ2-7; tentative D call: TRBD2 (6 bases). Trimming removed 0 bases from V and 5 bases from J, with 11 bases in between. The CDR3 is made up of 14 amino acids. The V gene's germline CDR1 is MGHRA and CDR2 YSYEKL. The CDR3 region has the DNA TGCGCCAGCAGCCAAGAGCGACTAGTCCACGAGCAGTACTTC. Translation gives CASSQERLVHEQYF.

This chain links TRBV7-3 with TRBJ2-7; the D is unclear. Germline V CDR1 and CDR2: SGHTA, FQGTGA. V lost 1 base to trimming and J lost 3 bases, with 10 bases between them. The CDR3 sequence is 14 residues long. The CDR3 bases are TGTGCCAGCAGCTTAAATGGTCCTAACTACGAGCAGTACTTC. It specifies CASSLNGPNYEQYF.

The V gene is TRBV27, the J gene TRBJ1-2; a weak D match, TRBD1 (5 bases). V lost 3 bases to trimming and J lost 0 bases, with 11 bases between them. CDR3 length: 15 residues. From germline, CDR1 is MNHEY and CDR2 SMNVEV (reference sequence). The CDR3: CASSLGTDTNYGYTF. In nucleotides, the CDR3 is TGTGCCAGCAGTTTGGGGACTGACACTAACTATGGCTACACCTTC.

The J gene is TRBJ2-1, the V gene TRBV19; 9 nucleotides line up with TRBD2. This CDR3 comprises 15 residues. The germline V gene encodes CDR1 LNHDA and CDR2 SQIVND (reference sequence). V lost 0 bases to trimming and J lost 5 bases; unmatched junction nucleotides: 2. CDR3 DNA: TGTGCCAGTAGTATAGAGTCTAGCGGGAACAATGAGCAGTTCTTC. It specifies CASSIESSGNNEQFF.

The chain recombines TRBV18 with TRBJ2-3; D ambiguous. Germline V gene data show CDR1 as KGHSH and CDR2 as LQKENI. V lost 3 bases and J 0 bases, leaving 10 bases between the germline ends. This CDR3 contains 15 residues. The CDR3 region is CASSPNPRSTDTQYF. CDR3 bases: TGTGCCAGCTCACCTAATCCCAGGAGCACAGATACGCAGTATTTT.

V is TRBV28 and J is TRBJ2-7; 14 bases align to TRBD2. The CDR3 has 20 amino acids. The germline CDR1 and CDR2 sequences are MDHEN and SYDVKM. V gave up 5 bases and J gave up 0 bases; unmatched junction bases: 15. DNA of the CDR3: TGTGCCAGCAGTATCACCTCCGGGACTAGCGGGAGTACTCCCTCCTACGAGCAGTACTTC. Translating gives CASSITSGTSGSTPSYEQYF.

The chain employs TRBV28 and TRBJ2-2; D gene uncertain. The CDR3 is made up of 14 amino acids. Per germline, CDR1 MDHEN and CDR2 SYDVKM. Trimming cost V 5 bases and J 7 bases, with 14 bases left between them. The CDR3: CASSVVTPGGELFF. The CDR3 nucleotides read TGTGCCAGCAGTGTCGTCACCCCCGGCGGGGAGCTGTTTTTT.